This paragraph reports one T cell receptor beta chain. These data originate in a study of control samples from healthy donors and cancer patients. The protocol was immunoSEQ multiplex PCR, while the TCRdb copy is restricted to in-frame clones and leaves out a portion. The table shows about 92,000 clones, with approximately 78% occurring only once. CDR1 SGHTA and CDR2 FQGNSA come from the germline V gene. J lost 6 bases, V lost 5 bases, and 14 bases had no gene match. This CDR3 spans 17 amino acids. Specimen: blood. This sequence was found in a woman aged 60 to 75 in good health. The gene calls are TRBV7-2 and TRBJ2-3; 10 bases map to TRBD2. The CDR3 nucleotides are TGTGCCAGCAGCGAAACTAGCGGGGCCGGGGGTTCGGATACGCAGTATTTT. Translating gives CASSETSGAGGSDTQYF.